Listed below are T cell receptor beta chains from one sample, sequenced in a study of cytomegalovirus exposure and HLA in healthy donors. Repertoires were generated with immunoSEQ multiplex PCR, while TCRdb's copy carries only in-frame clones and drops some. This sample carries about 150,000 clones, around 78% of them seen once, and the ten largest clones take 1.6%. Sample: PBMCs. Receptors originate from a woman aged 18-29 years in good health and CMV-seronegative. CDR3s include the opening cysteine and the closing phenylalanine or tryptophan. Fields, in order: CDR3 DNA, CDR3 protein, D gene, J gene, clone size, V gene. D genes are given only for firm matches. Clone size appears in some rows only: once, few, many, or a class for an expanded clone.

TGTGCCAGCAGCCAAGATCGACTTTACAATGAGCAGTTCTTC CASSQDRLYNEQFF NA TRBJ2-1 NA TRBV14
TGTGCCAGCAGTTTGTCCCAGGGGGCGCGACATGGGAGGGATACGCAGTATTTT CASSLSQGARHGRDTQYF TRBD1 TRBJ2-3 NA TRBV27
TGTGCCAGCAGCGTTCTAGGGGGGGAGTTAACTAATGAAAAACTGTTTTTT CASSVLGGELTNEKLFF NA TRBJ1-4 NA TRBV9
TGTGCCAGCAGCGCCGAGGGGAACACTGAAGCTTTCTTT CASSAEGNTEAFF NA TRBJ1-1 few TRBV9
TGTGCCAGCAGTTTGGACAGCTTCACAGATACGCAGTATTTT CASSLDSFTDTQYF NA TRBJ2-3 NA TRBV28
TGTGCCAGCAGGCAACCAGGGTCTTACTACAATGAGCAGTTCTTC CASRQPGSYYNEQFF NA TRBJ2-1 NA TRBV6-1
TGTGCCAGCAGCCCTGGACAGGATTTGACTAATGAAAAACTGTTTTTT CASSPGQDLTNEKLFF TRBD1 TRBJ1-4 once TRBV7-9
TGTGCCAGCAGCTTAGGGGTTTCTAGGACCGGGGAGCTGTTTTTT CASSLGVSRTGELFF NA TRBJ2-2 NA TRBV11-1
TGTGCCAGCAGTGAAGAGACAGGGGGCGCAGATACGCAGTATTTT CASSEETGGADTQYF TRBD1 TRBJ2-3 NA TRBV6-4
TGTGCCAGCTCACCAACGTCTGAGGTTCATCATGAGCAGTTCTTC CASSPTSEVHHEQFF NA TRBJ2-1 NA TRBV18
TGTGCCAGCTCACCACTGCGAATCAATCAGGGGTTAACAAGCACCGGGGAGCTGTTTTTT CASSPLRINQGLTSTGELFF NA TRBJ2-2 NA TRBV18
TGCGCCAGCAGCTTTCTAAGCCTTGGCACAGATACGCAGTATTTT CASSFLSLGTDTQYF NA TRBJ2-3 NA TRBV5-1
TGCGCCAGCAGCTTGATCGGCAGGGGGCCTCTTGAAGCTTTCTTT CASSLIGRGPLEAFF TRBD1 TRBJ1-1 few TRBV5-1
TGTGCCAGCAGCCGACAGAACTCTGGGGCCAACGTCCTGACTTTC CASSRQNSGANVLTF NA TRBJ2-6 NA TRBV5-4
TGTGCCAGCTCCCCTGGCACCTTTAATGAAAAACTGTTTTTT CASSPGTFNEKLFF NA TRBJ1-4 once TRBV18
TGTGCCAGCAGCCAAGTCCTAGCTACAGGCACAGATACGCAGTATTTT CASSQVLATGTDTQYF NA TRBJ2-3 NA TRBV4-2
TGCGCCCGCAGCTCCGGGACAGGGGGCTCCTACAATGAGCAGTTCTTC CARSSGTGGSYNEQFF TRBD1 TRBJ2-1 NA TRBV23-1
TGTGCTAGTGGAGCCGGACAGGGAGGCACTGAAGCTTTCTTT CASGAGQGGTEAFF TRBD1 TRBJ1-1 NA TRBV12-5
TGTGCCAGCACCTCAGGAGGTGGATTCGTAAAACTGTTTTTT CASTSGGGFVKLFF NA TRBJ1-4 NA TRBV28
TGTGCCAGCAGCTTTCTGCAGGGCCCTAACTATGGCTACACCTTC CASSFLQGPNYGYTF NA TRBJ1-2 few TRBV13
TGTGCCATCAGTGAGTCGAGCAGGGCTGGCAATGAGCAGTTCTTC CAISESSRAGNEQFF NA TRBJ2-1 once TRBV10-3
TGCAGCGTAGCCCCAGGGGCGGGAGAGACCCAGTACTTC CSVAPGAGETQYF NA TRBJ2-5 NA TRBV29-1
TGTGCCAGCAGCTCAAGGACTAGCGGGAGAGGAACAGATACGCAGTATTTT CASSSRTSGRGTDTQYF TRBD2 TRBJ2-3 few TRBV11-3
TGTGCTAGTGGTTTGACGGGACAGAGCTCCTACAATGAGCAGTTCTTC CASGLTGQSSYNEQFF TRBD1 TRBJ2-1 NA TRBV12-5
TGTGCCAGCAGCGTAGCTGGACAGGGGGGTCAGGAGACCCAGTACTTC CASSVAGQGGQETQYF TRBD1 TRBJ2-5 once TRBV9
TGTGCCAGCAGTGAACTAGCGGGGGGGCCGGGGAATGAGCAGTTCTTC CASSELAGGPGNEQFF TRBD2 TRBJ2-1 NA TRBV6-1
TGTGCCAGCAAGCCCGGGACAGGGGGCGCAGATACGCAGTATTTT CASKPGTGGADTQYF TRBD1 TRBJ2-3 NA TRBV2
TGCGCCAGCAGCTTGTTGGGGGGACAGGGGGACTATGGCTACACCTTC CASSLLGGQGDYGYTF TRBD1 TRBJ1-2 NA TRBV5-1
TGTGCCAGCAGCTCGGGACAGACGTTAAAGCCCCAGCATTTT CASSSGQTLKPQHF TRBD1 TRBJ1-5 few TRBV5-6
TGTGCCAGCAGTGAGAGGACAGGGGATATGAACACTGAAGCTTTCTTT CASSERTGDMNTEAFF TRBD1 TRBJ1-1 NA TRBV2
TGTACCAGCAGTTACTCGAAAGAAGGGGGCGACTATGGCTACACCTTC CTSSYSKEGGDYGYTF TRBD1 TRBJ1-2 NA TRBV6-5
TGTGCCAGCAGTTCCAGGGGAGAGAACACTGAAGCTTTCTTT CASSSRGENTEAFF NA TRBJ1-1 few TRBV11-2
TGTGCCAGCAGTATTACCAGGGGGGTGAACACTGAAGCTTTCTTT CASSITRGVNTEAFF TRBD1 TRBJ1-1 NA TRBV6-5
TGTGCCAGCAGCCCCCTAGGGGCGGGGGGTCCGCAAGAGACCCAGTACTTC CASSPLGAGGPQETQYF TRBD2 TRBJ2-5 NA TRBV5-4
TGCGCCAGCAGCTTGGAGGGGACAGGAGCCTCACCCCTCCACTTT CASSLEGTGASPLHF TRBD1 TRBJ1-6 once TRBV5-1
TGCGCCAGCAGCCAAGAGGAGGGGAGGGGTACGCAGTATTTT CASSQEEGRGTQYF TRBD2 TRBJ2-3 NA TRBV4-1
TGTGCCAGCAGCGCCCGGGACAGGGGTGGTGAGCAGTACTTC CASSARDRGGEQYF TRBD1 TRBJ2-7 NA TRBV9
TGTGCCAGCAGCTTGGGTTCGGGTGGGACACGCAATTCACCCCTCCACTTT CASSLGSGGTRNSPLHF NA TRBJ1-6 NA TRBV5-4
TGCGCCAGCAGCCAAGAGCGGGTGTCCTCAACACCCCTCCACTTT CASSQERVSSTPLHF NA TRBJ1-6 NA TRBV4-3
TGCGCCAGCAGCCAGGGGGGGGACAGGTATCAGCCCCAGCATTTT CASSQGGDRYQPQHF TRBD1 TRBJ1-5 NA TRBV4-1
TGTGCCAGCAGCTTAATTGGGGGGACCGATGAGCAGTTCTTC CASSLIGGTDEQFF NA TRBJ2-1 NA TRBV7-3
TGCAGCGTTGGCGGGACAGGGAACACCGGGGAGCTGTTTTTT CSVGGTGNTGELFF TRBD1 TRBJ2-2 NA TRBV29-1
TGTGCCAGCAGTGAAGTGGGACAGGGGTGGAACACCGGGGAGCTGTTTTTT CASSEVGQGWNTGELFF TRBD1 TRBJ2-2 NA TRBV2
TGTGCCAGCAGTTCGGGACAGGGGTATAATGAAAAACTGTTTTTT CASSSGQGYNEKLFF TRBD1 TRBJ1-4 NA TRBV28
TGTGCCAGCAGTGAAGCGGCCGGGGAATACAATGAGCAGTTCTTC CASSEAAGEYNEQFF NA TRBJ2-1 NA TRBV6-1